These 32 T cell receptor beta chains were all obtained from the same sample, sequenced in a study of cytomegalovirus exposure and HLA in healthy donors (dated by TCRdb to about 2017). Library preparation used the immunoSEQ multiplex PCR assay. For the multiplex PCR, a mixture combining 60 forward primers for TCR Vbeta segments and 13 reverse primers for TCR Jbeta segments was used. Held by TCRdb, this immuneACCESS table contains in-frame sequences only and omits some clones. Under half of the omission traces to an unresolved V gene where checked; the cause of the rest is unknown. The sample table includes around 75,000 clones. The leading ten clones occupy roughly 0.8% of the sample. Specimen: PBMCs. The receptors were sampled from a boy aged 5-17 years in good health and CMV-seronegative.

The rearrangement uses TRBV20-1 and TRBJ1-2; no clear D gene. The CDR3 sequence is 11 residues long. Per the germline V gene, CDR1 is DFQATT and CDR2 is SNEGSKA (reference sequence). Trimming stripped 3 bases from V and 5 bases from J, with 7 bases between. The CDR3 region has the DNA TGCAGTGCTAGGGGAGAGTATGGCTACACCTTC. Encoded protein: CSARGEYGYTF.

The rearrangement joins TRBV7-9 to TRBJ1-2; no clear D. Germline lookup yields CDR1 SEHNR and CDR2 FQNEAQ (reference sequence). V lost 2 bases and J lost 8, with 9 bases in between. This CDR3 region has 12 residues. CDR3 loop: CASSLSTHGYTF. CDR3 coding DNA: TGTGCCAGCAGCTTATCGACTCACGGCTACACCTTC.

V usage is TRBV19 and J usage is TRBJ1-1; TRBD1 is a possible D gene (5 bases). Per the germline V gene, CDR1 is LNHDA and CDR2 is SQIVND (reference sequence). Trimming took off 5 bases at V and 5 bases at J, with 15 bases between the two ends. The CDR3 covers 14 residues. CDR3 nucleotide sequence: TGTGCCAGTAGTGTCGAAAGGGGAGGGACTGAAGCTTTCTTT. Protein product: CASSVERGGTEAFF.

V gene TRBV15 combines with J gene TRBJ1-4, with a tentative D call TRBD1 (5 bases). Germline loops: CDR1 LNHNV, CDR2 YYDKDF (reference sequence). The CDR3 sequence is 15 residues long. V was cut by 3 bases and J by 0 bases, with 8 bases left in between. This CDR3 is CATSRDTATNEKLFF. The CDR3 DNA reads TGTGCCACCAGCAGGGACACTGCAACTAATGAAAAACTGTTTTTT. Full variable domain (missing parts from reference TRBV15 and TRBJ1-4): DAMVIQNPRYQVTQFGKPVTLSCSQTLNHNVMYWYQQKSSQAPKLLFHYYDKDFNNEADTPDNFQSRRPNTSFCFLDIRSPGLGDTAMYLCATSRDTATNEKLFFGSGTQLSVL.

V and J are TRBV6-5 and TRBJ1-2; D is unresolved. The CDR3 sequence is 13 residues long. Per the germline V gene, CDR1 is MNHEY and CDR2 is SVGAGI. Trimming took 7 bases from V and 4 from J, leaving 13 bases between them. In DNA, the CDR3 is TGTGCCAGCACCAACGAGACAACCTATGGCTACACCTTC. It specifies CASTNETTYGYTF.

The CDR3 region has the DNA TGTGCCAGCAGCTTGTGGGGCGACACTGAAGCTTTCTTT. It yields the protein CASSLWGDTEAFF. The chain links TRBV5-6 to TRBJ1-1; a weak D match, TRBD1 (5 bases). The CDR3 is 13 amino acids. Germline V CDR1 and CDR2: SGHDT, YYEEEE. The V end lost 1 base, the J end lost 3 bases, and 7 bases lay between the germline ends.

This chain connects TRBV5-4 to TRBJ2-7; D gene ambiguous. Germline V gene lookup returns CDR1 SGHNT and CDR2 YYREEE (reference sequence). The CDR3 has 13 amino acids. V dropped 3 bases and J dropped 8 bases, with 15 bases sitting between them. CDR3: CASSSDSSTKQYF. DNA of the CDR3: TGTGCCAGCAGCTCCGATTCTAGTACAAAGCAGTACTTC. Full variable domain (rest looked up from reference TRBV5-4 and TRBJ2-7): ETGVTQSPTHLIKTRGQQVTLRCSSQSGHNTVSWYQQALGQGPQFIFQYYREEENGRGNFPPRFSGLQFPNYSSELNVNALELDDSALYLCASSSDSSTKQYFGPGTRLTVT.

The rearrangement uses TRBV9 and TRBJ1-2, with D possibly matching TRBD1 (5 bases). CDR3 length: 13 residues. V dropped 2 bases and J dropped 2 bases, with 7 bases sitting between them. Germline loops: CDR1 SGDLS, CDR2 YYNGEE. The CDR3 loop is CASSVDSNYGYTF. The CDR3 DNA follows: TGTGCCAGCAGCGTTGACAGCAACTATGGCTACACCTTC.

The chain recombines TRBV9 with TRBJ2-3; the D is unclear. In germline, CDR1 is SGDLS, CDR2 YYNGEE. Deletions cut 5 bases from V and 3 bases from J, with 10 bases between. CDR3 length: 13 amino acids. The CDR3 loop is CASSFYGTDTQYF. CDR3 nucleotide sequence: TGTGCCAGCAGTTTCTACGGGACAGATACGCAGTATTTT.

The gene calls are TRBV27 and TRBJ2-3; 8 bases match TRBD2. The CDR3 extends over 15 amino acids. Germline V gene sequence: CDR1 MNHEY, CDR2 SMNVEV (reference sequence). V lost 6 bases and J lost 0; bases outside the gene matches: 5. DNA for the CDR3: TGTGCCAGCAGGAACTCGGGGGGGAGCACAGATACGCAGTATTTT. Its protein is CASRNSGGSTDTQYF.

Concerning this clone: The sample contains more than one DNA sequence encoding this CDR3. This chain links TRBV19 with TRBJ2-7; TRBD1 agrees at 10 bases. Trimming took 3 bases from V and 2 from J; bases not matched to a gene: 1. The CDR3 totals 14 residues. Germline V gene sequence: CDR1 LNHDA, CDR2 SQIVND (reference sequence). CDR3 amino acids: CASSIGTGAYEQYF. CDR3 nucleotides: TGTGCCAGTAGTATTGGGACAGGGGCCTACGAGCAGTACTTC.

V usage is TRBV19 and J usage is TRBJ1-1; 7 nucleotides agree with TRBD1. After removal of 7 bases from V and 0 bases from J, the junction contained 17 bases not matched to a gene. CDR3 length: 18 amino acids. Germline values: CDR1 LNHDA, CDR2 SQIVND (reference sequence). CDR3 DNA: TGTGCCAGTACCACCCCCAGGTGGAAGGGGGCCCTGAACACTGAAGCTTTCTTT. Amino acids: CASTTPRWKGALNTEAFF.

The rearrangement joins TRBV29-1 to TRBJ2-3; tentatively, D is TRBD2 (6 bases). V was trimmed by 7 bases and J by 6 bases, leaving 20 bases between them. The CDR3 contains 14 residues. Germline CDR1 reads SQVTM; CDR2 reads ANQGSEA. CDR3 bases: TGCAGCGCGGGGTGGGCGGGGAGGAGGGATACGCAGTATTTT. Amino acid sequence: CSAGWAGRRDTQYF.

The V call is TRBV7-2, the J call TRBJ2-3; the match to TRBD2 covers 11 bases. With V trimmed by 1 base and J by 4 bases, 4 bases remained unmatched. The germline V gene encodes CDR1 SGHTA and CDR2 FQGNSA. The CDR3 loop spans 16 amino acids. The CDR3 here is CASSLVSGRVADTQYF. The CDR3 coding sequence is TGTGCCAGCAGCTTAGTTAGCGGGAGGGTAGCAGATACGCAGTATTTT.

CDR3: CATRASGRAVYEQFF. The CDR3 coding sequence is TGTGCCACCAGAGCAAGCGGGAGGGCCGTCTATGAGCAGTTCTTC. The chain combines TRBV7-8 with TRBJ2-1, with 10 bases matching TRBD2. Trimming at V came to 10 bases and at J to 8 bases, leaving 14 bases not matched to a gene. Germline assignment: CDR1 SGHVS and CDR2 FQNEAQ. There are 15 residues in the CDR3.

V usage is TRBV5-6 and J usage is TRBJ2-3; D possibly corresponds to TRBD2 (5 bases). This CDR3 contains 18 residues. Between the trimmed V and J ends, which lost 0 bases and 6 bases, there was a span of 23 bases. Germline V lookup: CDR1 SGHDT, CDR2 YYEEEE. The chain's CDR3 is CASSLGKGAGRHGDTQYF. CDR3 DNA: TGTGCCAGCAGCTTGGGAAAGGGCGCGGGCCGGCATGGGGATACGCAGTATTTT. The whole variable domain, remainder taken from reference TRBV5-6 and TRBJ2-3, is DAGVTQSPTHLIKTRGQQVTLRCSPKSGHDTVSWYQQALGQGPQFIFQYYEEEERQRGNFPDRFSGHQFPNYSSELNVNALLLGDSALYLCASSLGKGAGRHGDTQYFGPGTRLTVL.

The chain carries TRBV10-3 and TRBJ1-4; a possible D gene is TRBD1 (5 bases). V dropped 3 bases and J dropped 0 bases, with 8 bases sitting between them. This CDR3 comprises 15 residues. Looked up from germline, CDR1 is ENHRY and CDR2 is SYGVKD. The CDR3 DNA reads TGTGCCATCAGTGAAGCAGGGACAACTAATGAAAAACTGTTTTTT. Its protein is CAISEAGTTNEKLFF.

The chain recombines TRBV5-1 with TRBJ1-2; 12 nucleotides line up with TRBD1. This CDR3 region has 16 residues. Looked up from germline, CDR1 is SGHRS and CDR2 is YFSETQ. The J segment lost 2 bases and the V segment lost 4 bases, leaving 6 bases of the junction unmatched. CDR3 in DNA: TGCGCCAGCAGCCTGTCCGGGACAGGGGGCAACTATGGCTACACCTTC. Amino acid sequence: CASSLSGTGGNYGYTF.

The rearrangement joins TRBV5-4 to TRBJ1-6, with 9 bases matching TRBD1. The CDR3 runs to 14 residues. CDR1 and CDR2 (germline): SGHNT, YYREEE (reference sequence). The V and J ends lost 4 bases and 13 bases, in that order; junction bases with no gene match: 9. CDR3 in DNA: TGTGCCAGCAGCCCCGGGACAGGGAACCCCCCCCTCCACTTT. It is translated as CASSPGTGNPPLHF.

On this clone itself: The junction shows a germline mismatch at one end, possibly a read error. The same CDR3 also results from other DNA sequences found in this sample. The V gene is TRBV4-2, the J gene TRBJ1-6, with D possibly matching TRBD1 (5 bases). The CDR3 length is 14 residues. Germline V gene lookup returns CDR1 LGHNA and CDR2 YNFKEQ. Here the CDR3 reads CASRPPDTYSPLHF. The CDR3 DNA is TGTGCCAGCAGACCCCCGGACACATATTCACCCCTACACTTT.

The chain is built from TRBV5-5 and TRBJ1-2; D may be TRBD1 (6 bases). V was cut by 5 bases and J by 4 bases, with 12 bases left in between. The germline gives CDR1 SGHKS, CDR2 YYEKEE (reference sequence). The CDR3 has 13 residues. CDR3 DNA sequence: TGTGCCAGCAGTTCGACAGGAGTCTATGGCTACACCTTC. It is translated as CASSSTGVYGYTF.

The chain is built from TRBV4-3 and TRBJ2-1; a possible D gene is TRBD2 (5 bases). The V end lost 0 bases, the J end lost 7 bases, and 7 bases lay between the germline ends. Germline V CDR1 and CDR2: LGHNA, YSLEER. The CDR3 extends over 13 amino acids. The CDR3: CASSQDKRNEQFF. CDR3 coding DNA: TGCGCCAGCAGCCAAGATAAGCGGAATGAGCAGTTCTTC.

As to this clone: An end of the junction does not agree with germline; a read error may underlie this. The chain combines TRBV30 with TRBJ1-3; D remains ambiguous. Germline values: CDR1 GTSNPN, CDR2 SVGIG (reference sequence). CDR3 length: 15 residues. DNA for the CDR3: TGTGCCGGGAGTGTACGCAGAAGCTCTGGAAACACCATATATTTT. Its protein product is CAGSVRRSSGNTIYF.

The V and J genes are TRBV6-5 and TRBJ2-2; 9 bases align to TRBD1. J lost 7 bases, V lost 6 bases, and 6 bases had no gene match. The CDR3 covers 14 residues. The germline V gene has CDR1 MNHEY and CDR2 SVGAGI. CDR3: CASRLQGAHGELFF. The DNA of the CDR3 is TGTGCCAGCAGGCTACAGGGGGCGCACGGGGAGCTGTTTTTT.

The CDR3 nucleotides are TGTGCCTGGTTCCTAGCGGGGGGCACAGATACGCAGTATTTT. Protein product: CAWFLAGGTDTQYF. The rearrangement joins TRBV30 to TRBJ2-3, with 10 positions matching TRBD2. The V segment lost 5 bases and the J segment 1 base; nucleotides outside the gene matches: 3. The CDR3 extends over 14 amino acids. Germline CDR1 is GTSNPN and CDR2 is SVGIG (reference sequence).

The J gene is TRBJ2-7, the V gene TRBV4-2, with 11 bases identical to TRBD1. Per germline, CDR1 LGHNA and CDR2 YNFKEQ. This CDR3 is 20 amino acids long. V was pared by 0 bases and J by 2 bases, with 15 bases of the junction left unmatched. The CDR3 nucleotides read TGTGCCAGCAGCCAAGAAAGGGACAGGGGGAAAGGAGCGTCGGCCTACGAGCAGTACTTC. Its protein is CASSQERDRGKGASAYEQYF.

The chain couples TRBV6-1 to TRBJ1-1; D might be TRBD1 (5 bases). This CDR3 contains 13 residues. Trimming shortened V by 6 bases and J by 3 bases, and 11 bases separated the two germline ends. CDR1 and CDR2 (germline): MNHNS, SASEGT. The CDR3 loop reads CASRSRQYTEAFF. The DNA of the CDR3 is TGTGCCAGCAGATCCAGACAGTACACTGAAGCTTTCTTT.

J is TRBJ1-1 and V is TRBV28; 8 bases agree with TRBD1. The ends lost 5 bases at V and 8 bases at J; junction bases unmatched: 4. Germline lookup yields CDR1 MDHEN and CDR2 SYDVKM. There are 12 residues in the CDR3. The CDR3 sequence is CASSTGTGEAFF. The CDR3 DNA is TGTGCCAGCAGTACCGGGACAGGAGAAGCTTTCTTT.

The chain carries TRBV4-1 and TRBJ1-2, with D hard to call. The CDR3 runs to 13 residues. Trimming removed 0 bases at V and 6 bases at J, with 8 bases between. The germline V gene has CDR1 MGHRA and CDR2 YSYEKL. This chain's CDR3 is CASSQDILDGYTF. For the CDR3, the DNA is TGCGCCAGCAGCCAAGATATTTTAGATGGCTACACCTTC.

The rearrangement links TRBV29-1 to TRBJ1-1; 9 nucleotides agree with TRBD1. Germline values: CDR1 SQVTM, CDR2 ANQGSEA. The V segment lost 7 bases and the J segment 0 bases; nucleotides outside the gene matches: 6. CDR3 length: 14 amino acids. The CDR3 nucleotides read TGCAGCGCGGGACAGGGAAATATGAACACTGAAGCTTTCTTT. It is translated as CSAGQGNMNTEAFF.

V and J are TRBV7-9 and TRBJ1-2; a weak D match, TRBD1 (5 bases). The germline V gene encodes CDR1 SEHNR and CDR2 FQNEAQ (reference sequence). The CDR3 contains 14 residues. The ends were cut back, 10 bases at V and 2 bases at J, with 17 bases in the middle. The CDR3 DNA follows: TGTGCCACCGCCCTAGTAAAGGGGAACTATGGCTACACCTTC. The encoded protein is CATALVKGNYGYTF.

This rearrangement joins TRBV5-4 to TRBJ2-1, with D uncertain. V was pared by 5 bases and J by 8 bases, with 20 bases between. Germline CDR1 SGHNT, CDR2 YYREEE (reference sequence). The CDR3 totals 15 residues. CDR3 sequence reads: CASRPEIAPSDEQFF. CDR3 nucleotides: TGTGCCAGCAGACCTGAGATCGCCCCGAGCGATGAGCAGTTCTTC.